One sample yielded the 10 T cell receptor beta chains listed below, sequenced in a study of metastatic and nonmetastatic thyroid tumors. No treatment had been given to any patient before thyroid surgery. MiXCR was used by TCRdb to re-call the PCR reads. The sample holds 15,000 to 20,000 clones; around 28% are singletons and the top ten take approximately 13%. Sequences were obtained from tumor tissue. The receptors here all came from a female donor with papillary thyroid cancer or a benign thyroid nodule (not recorded which). Some clones in this sample may be carry-over from other donors' samples.

In DNA form, the CDR3 reads TGTGCCAGTAGTTCAGGGTGGGGCACTGAAGCTTTCTTT. Protein product: CASSSGWGTEAFF. This rearrangement joins TRBV19 to TRBJ1-1; D may be TRBD1 (5 bases). Germline V gene lookup returns CDR1 LNHDA and CDR2 SQIVND (reference sequence). V was trimmed by 5 bases and J by 4 bases, leaving 11 bases between them. The CDR3 covers 13 residues.

The table lists this clone with a few counts. The J gene is TRBJ2-6, the V gene TRBV5-1; a possible D gene is TRBD1 (5 bases). Looked up from germline, CDR1 is SGHRS and CDR2 is YFSETQ. V gave up 4 bases and J gave up 0 bases, with 14 bases separating them. The CDR3 is made up of 17 amino acids. The CDR3 sequence is CASSTTTGVSGANVLTF. CDR3 DNA: TGCGCCAGCAGCACTACTACAGGAGTCTCTGGGGCCAACGTCCTGACTTTC.

This chain joins TRBV28 and TRBJ2-7; D not resolved. CDR3 length: 14 residues. Trimming took 3 bases from V and 6 from J, leaving 15 bases between them. Germline CDR1 reads MDHEN; CDR2 reads SYDVKM. The chain's CDR3 is CASSFAENIGEQYF. In DNA, the CDR3 is TGTGCCAGCAGTTTTGCCGAGAATATAGGCGAGCAGTACTTC.

The chain couples TRBV28 to TRBJ1-1; D gene ambiguous. V lost 4 bases to trimming and J lost 4 bases, with 4 bases between them. The CDR3 length is 11 residues. Germline V gene lookup returns CDR1 MDHEN and CDR2 SYDVKM. DNA for the CDR3: TGTGCCAGCAGTTACAGCACTGAAGCTTTCTTT. Translation: CASSYSTEAFF.

Relative to its sample, this clone is large. The V and J genes are TRBV28 and TRBJ2-7; 9 nucleotides agree with TRBD2. Trimming cost V 5 bases and J 1 base; bases outside gene matches: 3. Germline CDR1 and CDR2: MDHEN and SYDVKM. The CDR3 is made up of 14 amino acids. CDR3 sequence (DNA): TGTGCCAGCAGTGGCGGGAGGGCATCCTACGAGCAGTACTTC. Amino acids: CASSGGRASYEQYF.

This clone was counted a few times. V is TRBV6-1 and J is TRBJ2-7, with TRBD1 matching over 8 bases. CDR3 length equals 13 residues. Germline V gives CDR1 MNHNS, CDR2 SASEGT. V was pared by 8 bases and J by 4 bases, with 7 bases of the junction left unmatched. For the CDR3, the DNA is TGTGCCAGCCGGGCAGGGGGCAGGTACGAGCAGTACTTC. This sequence encodes CASRAGGRYEQYF.

At least ten counts were recorded for this clone. The chain has TRBV4-2 and TRBJ2-7; D ambiguous. The CDR3 has 13 amino acids. V was shortened by 0 bases and J by 6 bases, with 9 bases between the two germline ends. Germline V lookup: CDR1 LGHNA, CDR2 YNFKEQ. CDR3 region: CASSQEGWSEQYF. CDR3 sequence (DNA): TGTGCCAGCAGCCAAGAGGGGTGGTCCGAGCAGTACTTC.

Regarding this clone: A much larger clone sits a single nucleotide away, making a read error possible. This chain joins TRBV25-1 and TRBJ2-7; a possible D gene is TRBD1 (5 bases). The CDR3 runs 13 residues. Trimming removed 5 bases from V and 2 bases from J, with 10 bases in between. Per germline, CDR1 MGHDK and CDR2 SYGVNS. CDR3: CASSFTGAYEQYF. In DNA, the CDR3 is TGTGCCAGCAGTTTTACAGGTGCCTACGAGCAGTACTTC.

There are many counts of this clone. The chain uses TRBV14 and TRBJ2-3; 7 bases match TRBD2. V gave up 4 bases and J gave up 2 bases; unmatched junction bases: 6. The CDR3 runs 15 residues. CDR1 is SGHDN and CDR2 is FVKESK in the germline V gene. The CDR3 DNA follows: TGTGCCAGCAGCCGGGGGGGAAGATACACAGATACGCAGTATTTT. It yields the protein CASSRGGRYTDTQYF.

This clone is termed medium-sized. The chain has TRBV7-2 and TRBJ2-7; unclear D gene. V lost 5 bases and J lost 6, with 14 bases in between. Looked up from germline, CDR1 is SGHTA and CDR2 is FQGNSA. This CDR3 has 13 residues. CDR3: CASSPISPFEQYF. The CDR3 nucleotides are TGTGCCAGCAGCCCAATCTCCCCCTTCGAGCAGTACTTC.